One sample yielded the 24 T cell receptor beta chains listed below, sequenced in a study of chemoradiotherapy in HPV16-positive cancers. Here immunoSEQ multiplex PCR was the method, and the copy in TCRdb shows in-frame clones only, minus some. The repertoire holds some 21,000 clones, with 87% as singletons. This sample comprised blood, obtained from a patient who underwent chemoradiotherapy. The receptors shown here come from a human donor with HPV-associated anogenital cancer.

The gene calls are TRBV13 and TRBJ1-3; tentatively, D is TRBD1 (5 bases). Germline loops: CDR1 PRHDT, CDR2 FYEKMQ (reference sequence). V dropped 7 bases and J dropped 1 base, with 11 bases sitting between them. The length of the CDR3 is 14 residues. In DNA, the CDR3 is TGTGCCAGCATCAGGGACCGTTCTGGAAACACCATATATTTT. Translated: CASIRDRSGNTIYF.

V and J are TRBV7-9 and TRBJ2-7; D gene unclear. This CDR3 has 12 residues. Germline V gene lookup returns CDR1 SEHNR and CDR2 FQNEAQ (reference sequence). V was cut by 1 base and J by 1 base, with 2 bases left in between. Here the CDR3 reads CASSLESYEQYF. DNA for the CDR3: TGTGCCAGCAGCTTAGAATCCTACGAGCAGTACTTC.

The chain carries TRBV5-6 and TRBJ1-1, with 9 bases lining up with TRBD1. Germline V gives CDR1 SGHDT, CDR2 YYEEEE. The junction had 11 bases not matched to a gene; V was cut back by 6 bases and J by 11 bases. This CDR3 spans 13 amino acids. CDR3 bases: TGTGCCAGCACCAATGCCGGGACAGGGAATGCTTTCTTT. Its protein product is CASTNAGTGNAFF.

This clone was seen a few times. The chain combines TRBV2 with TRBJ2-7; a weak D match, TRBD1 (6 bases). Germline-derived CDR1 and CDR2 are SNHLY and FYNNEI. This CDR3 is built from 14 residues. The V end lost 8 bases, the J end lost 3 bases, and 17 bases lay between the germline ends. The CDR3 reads CASSSTGNLYEQYF. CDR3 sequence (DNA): TGTGCCAGCTCATCCACAGGGAACCTCTACGAGCAGTACTTC.

The CDR3 nucleotides are TGTGCCAGCAGCTTAGAGTTCGGCTCAGATACGCAGTATTTT. Its protein is CASSLEFGSDTQYF. The chain joins TRBV7-6 to TRBJ2-3; unclear D gene. Germline CDR1 is SGHVS and CDR2 is FNYEAQ. Trimming stripped 1 base from V and 4 bases from J, with 9 bases between. This CDR3 has 14 residues.

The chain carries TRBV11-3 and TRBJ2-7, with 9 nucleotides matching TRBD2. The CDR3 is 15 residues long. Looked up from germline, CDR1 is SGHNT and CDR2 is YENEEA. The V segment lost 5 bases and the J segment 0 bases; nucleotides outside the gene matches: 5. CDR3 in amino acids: CASSVLAGYSYEQYF. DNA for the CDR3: TGTGCCAGCAGCGTCCTAGCGGGGTACTCCTACGAGCAGTACTTC.

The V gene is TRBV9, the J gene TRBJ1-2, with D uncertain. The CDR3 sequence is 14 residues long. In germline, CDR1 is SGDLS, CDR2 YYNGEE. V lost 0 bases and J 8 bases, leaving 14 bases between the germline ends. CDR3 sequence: CASSVVPGVDGYTF. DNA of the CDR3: TGTGCCAGCAGCGTAGTGCCGGGAGTAGACGGCTACACCTTC. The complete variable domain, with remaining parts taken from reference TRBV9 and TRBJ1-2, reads DSGVTQTPKHLITATGQRVTLRCSPRSGDLSVYWYQQSLDQGLQFLIQYYNGEERAKGNILERFSAQQFPDLHSELNLSSLELGDSALYFCASSVVPGVDGYTFGSGTRLTVV.

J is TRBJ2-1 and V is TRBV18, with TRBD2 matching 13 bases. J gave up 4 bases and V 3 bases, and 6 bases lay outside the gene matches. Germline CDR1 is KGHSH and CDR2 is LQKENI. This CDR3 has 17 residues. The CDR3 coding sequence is TGTGCCAGCTCACCGCGGACTAGCGGGAGTGGGTACAATGAGCAGTTCTTC. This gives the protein CASSPRTSGSGYNEQFF.

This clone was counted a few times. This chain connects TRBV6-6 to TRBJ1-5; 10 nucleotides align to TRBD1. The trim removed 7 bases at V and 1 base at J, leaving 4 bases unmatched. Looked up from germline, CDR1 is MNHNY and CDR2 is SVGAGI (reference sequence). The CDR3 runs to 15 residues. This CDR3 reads CASTVTGGSNQPQHF. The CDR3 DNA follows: TGTGCCAGCACCGTGACAGGGGGCAGCAATCAGCCCCAGCATTTT.

The CDR3 coding sequence is TGTGCCAGCAGTTTAGTGGGGGGAGGCACAGATACGCAGTATTTT. Its protein is CASSLVGGGTDTQYF. The chain combines TRBV27 with TRBJ2-3, with a possible D match to TRBD2 (6 bases). V lost 2 bases and J 1 base, leaving 10 bases between the germline ends. CDR3 length: 15 residues. Germline values: CDR1 MNHEY, CDR2 SMNVEV (reference sequence).

The CDR3 here is CASRAQGTGQETQYF. The CDR3 DNA follows: TGTGCCAGTAGGGCCCAGGGAACAGGCCAAGAGACCCAGTACTTC. The chain combines TRBV19 with TRBJ2-5; D may be TRBD1 (5 bases). The length of the CDR3 is 15 residues. Germline assignment: CDR1 LNHDA and CDR2 SQIVND (reference sequence). V lost 6 bases, J lost 1 base, and 15 bases lay in between.

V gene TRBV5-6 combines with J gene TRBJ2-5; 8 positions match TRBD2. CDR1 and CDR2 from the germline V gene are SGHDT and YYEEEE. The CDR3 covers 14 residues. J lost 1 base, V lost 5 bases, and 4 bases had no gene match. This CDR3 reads CASSPGGSQETQYF. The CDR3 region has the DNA TGTGCCAGCAGTCCGGGAGGGAGCCAAGAGACCCAGTACTTC. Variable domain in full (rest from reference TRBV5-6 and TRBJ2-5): DAGVTQSPTHLIKTRGQQVTLRCSPKSGHDTVSWYQQALGQGPQFIFQYYEEEERQRGNFPDRFSGHQFPNYSSELNVNALLLGDSALYLCASSPGGSQETQYFGPGTRLLVL.

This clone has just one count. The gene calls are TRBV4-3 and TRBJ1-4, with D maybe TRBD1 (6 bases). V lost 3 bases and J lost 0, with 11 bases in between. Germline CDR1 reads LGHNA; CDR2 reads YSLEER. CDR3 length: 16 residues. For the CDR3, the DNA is TGCGCCAGCAGCCAGGCGACAGGTGCAACTAATGAAAAACTGTTTTTT. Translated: CASSQATGATNEKLFF.

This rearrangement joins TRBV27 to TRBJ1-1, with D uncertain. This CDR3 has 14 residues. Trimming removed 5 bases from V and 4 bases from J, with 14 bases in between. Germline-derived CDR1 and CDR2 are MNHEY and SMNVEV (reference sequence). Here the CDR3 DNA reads TGTGCCAGCAGTCTGTACCGTCGGGGCACTGAAGCTTTCTTT. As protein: CASSLYRRGTEAFF.

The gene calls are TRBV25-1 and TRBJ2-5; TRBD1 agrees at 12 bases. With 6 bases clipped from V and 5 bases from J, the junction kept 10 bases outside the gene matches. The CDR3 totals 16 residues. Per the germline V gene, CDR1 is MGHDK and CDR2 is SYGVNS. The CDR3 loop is CASRPGTGGFRETQYF. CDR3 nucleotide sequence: TGTGCCAGCAGGCCCGGGACAGGGGGCTTTCGGGAGACCCAGTACTTC.

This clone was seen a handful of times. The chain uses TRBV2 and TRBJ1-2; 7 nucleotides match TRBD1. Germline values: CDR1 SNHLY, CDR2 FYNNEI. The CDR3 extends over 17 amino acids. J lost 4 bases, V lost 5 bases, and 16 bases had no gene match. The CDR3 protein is CASSSHSPGQKSYGYTF. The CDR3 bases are TGTGCCAGCAGTTCACATAGTCCGGGACAGAAGAGCTATGGCTACACCTTC.

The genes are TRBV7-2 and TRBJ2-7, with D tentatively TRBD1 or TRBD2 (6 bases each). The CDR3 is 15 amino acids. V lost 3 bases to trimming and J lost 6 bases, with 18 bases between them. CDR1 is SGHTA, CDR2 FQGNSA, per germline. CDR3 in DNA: TGTGCCAGCAGCTTTGCTACGGGGGCAGTCCGCGAGCAGTACTTC. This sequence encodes CASSFATGAVREQYF. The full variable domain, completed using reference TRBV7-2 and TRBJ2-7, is GAGVSQSPSNKVTEKGKDVELRCDPISGHTALYWYRQSLGQGLEFLIYFQGNSAPDKSGLPSDRFSAERTGGSVSTLTIQRTQQEDSAVYLCASSFATGAVREQYFGPGTRLTVT.

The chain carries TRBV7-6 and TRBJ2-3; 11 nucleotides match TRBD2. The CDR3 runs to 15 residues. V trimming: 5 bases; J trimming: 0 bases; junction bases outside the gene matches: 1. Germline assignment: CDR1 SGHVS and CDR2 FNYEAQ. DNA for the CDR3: TGTGCCAGCAGCCCTAGCGGGGGGAGCACAGATACGCAGTATTTT. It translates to CASSPSGGSTDTQYF.

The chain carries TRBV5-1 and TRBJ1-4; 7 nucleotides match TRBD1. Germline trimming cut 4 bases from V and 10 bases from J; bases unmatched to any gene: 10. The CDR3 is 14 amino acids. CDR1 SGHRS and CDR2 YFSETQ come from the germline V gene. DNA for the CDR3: TGCGCCAGCAGCCCGGGGACAGAAGGTGGAAAACTGTTTTTT. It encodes CASSPGTEGGKLFF.

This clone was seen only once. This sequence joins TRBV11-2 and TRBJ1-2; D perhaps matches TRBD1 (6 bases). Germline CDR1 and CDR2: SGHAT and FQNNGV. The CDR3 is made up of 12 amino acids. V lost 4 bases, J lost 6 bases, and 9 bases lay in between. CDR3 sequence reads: CASSSEGDGYTF. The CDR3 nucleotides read TGTGCCAGCAGCTCTGAGGGGGATGGCTACACCTTC.

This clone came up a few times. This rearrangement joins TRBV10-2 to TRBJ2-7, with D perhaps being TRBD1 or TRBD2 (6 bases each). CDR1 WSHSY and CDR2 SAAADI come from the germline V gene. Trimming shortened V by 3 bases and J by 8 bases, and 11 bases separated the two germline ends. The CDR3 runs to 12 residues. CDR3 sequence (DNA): TGCGCCAGCAGTGACGGCGGGGACAAGCAGTACTTC. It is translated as CASSDGGDKQYF.

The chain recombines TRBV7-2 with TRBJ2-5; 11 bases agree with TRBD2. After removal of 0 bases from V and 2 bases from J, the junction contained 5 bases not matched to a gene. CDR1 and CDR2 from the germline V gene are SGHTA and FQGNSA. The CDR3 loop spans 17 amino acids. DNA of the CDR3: TGTGCCAGCAGCTTAGCAGGAACTAGCGGGAGTCAAGAGACCCAGTACTTC. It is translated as CASSLAGTSGSQETQYF.

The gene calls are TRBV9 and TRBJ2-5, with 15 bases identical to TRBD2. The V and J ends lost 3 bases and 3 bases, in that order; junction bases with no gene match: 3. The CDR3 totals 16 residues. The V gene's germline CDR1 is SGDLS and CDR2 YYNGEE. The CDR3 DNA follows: TGTGCCAGCAGCGCCGGACTAGCGGGAGGGAAAGAGACCCAGTACTTC. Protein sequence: CASSAGLAGGKETQYF.

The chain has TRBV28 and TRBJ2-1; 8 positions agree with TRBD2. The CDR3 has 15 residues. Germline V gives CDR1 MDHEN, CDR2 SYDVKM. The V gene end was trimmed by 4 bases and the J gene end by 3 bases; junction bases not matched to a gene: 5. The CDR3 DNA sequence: TGTGCCAGCAGTTCCGTAGCGGGGATCTACAATGAGCAGTTCTTC. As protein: CASSSVAGIYNEQFF.